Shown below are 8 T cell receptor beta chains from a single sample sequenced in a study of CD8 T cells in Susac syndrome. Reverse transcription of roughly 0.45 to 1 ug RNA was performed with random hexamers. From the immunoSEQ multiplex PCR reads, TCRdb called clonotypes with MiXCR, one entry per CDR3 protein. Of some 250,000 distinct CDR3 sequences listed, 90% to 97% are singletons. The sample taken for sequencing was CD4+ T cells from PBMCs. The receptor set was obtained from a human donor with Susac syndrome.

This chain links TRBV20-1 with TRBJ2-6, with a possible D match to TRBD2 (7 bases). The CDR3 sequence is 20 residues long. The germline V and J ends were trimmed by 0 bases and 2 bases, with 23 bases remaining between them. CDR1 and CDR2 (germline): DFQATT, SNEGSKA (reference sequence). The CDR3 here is CSARDLVGGRARPGANVLTF. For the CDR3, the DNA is TGCAGTGCTAGAGATCTCGTAGGGGGGAGGGCCCGTCCTGGGGCCAACGTCCTGACTTTC.

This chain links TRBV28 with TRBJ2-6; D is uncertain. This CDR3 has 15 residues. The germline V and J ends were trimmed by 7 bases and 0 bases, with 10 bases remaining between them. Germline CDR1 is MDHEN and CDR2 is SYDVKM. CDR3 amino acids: CASNIHRSGANVLTF. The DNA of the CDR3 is TGTGCCAGCAACATACACCGCTCTGGGGCCAACGTCCTGACTTTC. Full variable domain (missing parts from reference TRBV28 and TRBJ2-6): DVKVTQSSRYLVKRTGEKVFLECVQDMDHENMFWYRQDPGLGLRLIYFSYDVKMKEKGDIPEGYSVSREKKERFSLILESASTNQTSMYLCASNIHRSGANVLTFGAGSRLTVL.

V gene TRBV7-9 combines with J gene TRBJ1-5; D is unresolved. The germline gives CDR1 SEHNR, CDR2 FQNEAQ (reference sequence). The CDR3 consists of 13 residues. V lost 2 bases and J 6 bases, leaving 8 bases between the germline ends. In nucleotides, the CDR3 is TGTGCCAGCAGCTTATTTTCCGTTCAGCCCCAGCATTTT. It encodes CASSLFSVQPQHF.

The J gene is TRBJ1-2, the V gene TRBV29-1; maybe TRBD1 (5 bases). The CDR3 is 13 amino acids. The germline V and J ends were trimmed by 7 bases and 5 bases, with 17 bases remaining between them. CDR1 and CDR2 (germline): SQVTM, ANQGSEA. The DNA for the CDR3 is TGCAGCGGGGGGGGACTGGAACTTTATGGCTACACCTTC. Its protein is CSGGGLELYGYTF.

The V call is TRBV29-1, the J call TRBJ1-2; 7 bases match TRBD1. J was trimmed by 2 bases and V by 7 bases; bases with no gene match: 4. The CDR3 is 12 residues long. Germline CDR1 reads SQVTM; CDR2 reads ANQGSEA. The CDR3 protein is CSAKTGNYGYTF. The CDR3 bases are TGCAGCGCGAAGACAGGGAACTATGGCTACACCTTC.

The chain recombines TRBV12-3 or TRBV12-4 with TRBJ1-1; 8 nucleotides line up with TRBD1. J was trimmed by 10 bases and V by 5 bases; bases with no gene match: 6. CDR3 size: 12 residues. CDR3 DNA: TGTGCCAGCAGTCTCGGACAGGGTGGAGCTTTCTTT. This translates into CASSLGQGGAFF.

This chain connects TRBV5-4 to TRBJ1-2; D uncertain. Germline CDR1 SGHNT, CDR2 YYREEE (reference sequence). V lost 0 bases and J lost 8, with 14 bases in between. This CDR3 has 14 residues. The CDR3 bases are TGTGCCAGCAGCTTGGACGAGGACGTGGCGGGCTACACCTTC. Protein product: CASSLDEDVAGYTF.

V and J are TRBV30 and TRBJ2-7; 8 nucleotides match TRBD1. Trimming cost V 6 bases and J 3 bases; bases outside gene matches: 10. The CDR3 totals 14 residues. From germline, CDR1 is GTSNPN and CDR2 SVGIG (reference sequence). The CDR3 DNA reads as TGTGCCTGTTTCGCCGGGACAGGAAGCTACGAGCAGTACTTC. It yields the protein CACFAGTGSYEQYF.